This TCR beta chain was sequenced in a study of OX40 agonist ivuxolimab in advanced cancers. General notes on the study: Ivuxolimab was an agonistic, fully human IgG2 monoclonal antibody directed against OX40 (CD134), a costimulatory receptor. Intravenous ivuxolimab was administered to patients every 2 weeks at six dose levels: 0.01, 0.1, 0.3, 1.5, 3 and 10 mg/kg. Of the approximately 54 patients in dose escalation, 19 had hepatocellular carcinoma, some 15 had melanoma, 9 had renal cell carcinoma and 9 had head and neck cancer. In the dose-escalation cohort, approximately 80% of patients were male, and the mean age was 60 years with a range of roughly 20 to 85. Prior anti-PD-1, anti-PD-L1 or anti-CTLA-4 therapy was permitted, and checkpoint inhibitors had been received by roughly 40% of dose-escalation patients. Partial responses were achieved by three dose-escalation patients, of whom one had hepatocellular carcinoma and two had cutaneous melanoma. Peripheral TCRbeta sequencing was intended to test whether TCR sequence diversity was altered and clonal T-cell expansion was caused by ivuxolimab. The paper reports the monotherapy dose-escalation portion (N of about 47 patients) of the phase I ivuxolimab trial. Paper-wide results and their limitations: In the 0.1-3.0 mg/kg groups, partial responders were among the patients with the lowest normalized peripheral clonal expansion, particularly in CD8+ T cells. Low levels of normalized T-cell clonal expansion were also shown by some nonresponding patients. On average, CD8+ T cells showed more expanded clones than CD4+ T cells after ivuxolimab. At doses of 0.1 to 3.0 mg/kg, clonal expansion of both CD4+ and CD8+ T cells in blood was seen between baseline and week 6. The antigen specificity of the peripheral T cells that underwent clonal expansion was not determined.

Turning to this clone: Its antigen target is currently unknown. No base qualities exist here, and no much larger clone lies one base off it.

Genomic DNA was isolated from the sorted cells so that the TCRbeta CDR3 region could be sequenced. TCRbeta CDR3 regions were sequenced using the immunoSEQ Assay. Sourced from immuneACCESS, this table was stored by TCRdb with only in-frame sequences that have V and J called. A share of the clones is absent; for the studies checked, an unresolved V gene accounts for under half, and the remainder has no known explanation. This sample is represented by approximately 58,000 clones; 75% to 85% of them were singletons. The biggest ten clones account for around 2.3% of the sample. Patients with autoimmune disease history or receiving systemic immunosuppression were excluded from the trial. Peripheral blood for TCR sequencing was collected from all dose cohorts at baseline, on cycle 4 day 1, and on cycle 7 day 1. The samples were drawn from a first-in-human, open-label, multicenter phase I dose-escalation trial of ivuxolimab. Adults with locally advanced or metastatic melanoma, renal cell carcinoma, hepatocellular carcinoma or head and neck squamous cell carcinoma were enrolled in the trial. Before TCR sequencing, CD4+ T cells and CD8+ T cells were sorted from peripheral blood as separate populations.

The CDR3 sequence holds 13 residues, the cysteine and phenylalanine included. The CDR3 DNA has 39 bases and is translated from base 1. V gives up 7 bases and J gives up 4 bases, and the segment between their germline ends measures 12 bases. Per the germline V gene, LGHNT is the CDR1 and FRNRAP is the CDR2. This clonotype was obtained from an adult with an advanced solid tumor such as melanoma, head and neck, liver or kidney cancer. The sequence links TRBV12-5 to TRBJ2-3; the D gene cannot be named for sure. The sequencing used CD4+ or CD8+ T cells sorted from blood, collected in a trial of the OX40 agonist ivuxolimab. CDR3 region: CASASRLSDTQYF. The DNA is TGTGCTAGTGCCTCTCGTTTATCAGATACGCAGTATTTT. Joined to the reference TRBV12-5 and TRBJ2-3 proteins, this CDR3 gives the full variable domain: DARVTQTPRHKVTEMGQEVTMRCQPILGHNTVFWYRQTMMQGLELLAYFRNRAPLDDSGMPKDRFSAEMPDATLATLKIQPSEPRDSAVYFCASASRLSDTQYFGPGTRLTVL.